This T cell receptor (beta chain) was retrieved from a study of shared clonotypes between healthy human individuals. About the research overall: The plates for each donor numbered three CD4 naive, three CD4 memory, two CD8 naive and one CD8 memory.

Germline CDR1 and CDR2: SGHAT and FQDESV (reference sequence). The CDR3 is 15 residues long. Trimming shortened V by 1 base and J by 4 bases, and 8 bases separated the two germline ends. Naive CD8 isolation took CD45RO-negative cells positively selected for CCR7 and excluded terminally differentiated effector memory CD45RA+ cells. Adult Caucasians living in Nashville, Tennessee made up all of the donors. The assay was carried out at the deep level. The sorted-subset replicate PCRs were given 150 to 250 ng DNA, which is roughly 30,000 T cell genomes. Libraries were prepared by immunoSEQ multiplex PCR; TCRdb keeps only in-frame clonotypes and omits some of them. The repertoire holds nearly 2 million clones, with about 95% as singletons.

Sequenced: naive CD8+ T cells sorted from blood. The TCR originated in a man aged 18-30 years in good health. The chain links TRBV11-1 to TRBJ2-6; no reliable D call. The CDR3 sequence: CASSLVYEGANVLTF. The CDR3 coding sequence is TGTGCCAGCAGCTTAGTTTACGAGGGGGCCAACGTCCTGACTTTC.